This TCR beta chain comes out of a study of PD-L1 blockade in urothelial cancer. There are 15 residues in the CDR3. Germline loops: CDR1 SEHNR, CDR2 FQNEAQ (reference sequence). The V end lost 6 bases, the J end lost 4 bases, and 17 bases lay between the germline ends. Data came from immunoSEQ multiplex PCR; TCRdb stores just in-frame clones and leaves some out. The data show tens of thousands of clones, with about 81% seen just once and approximately 9.5% held by the top ten. Sample: PBMCs, taken around atezolizumab (anti-PD-L1) treatment. This receptor was identified in a man between 65 and 79 years old with urothelial cancer. The chain joins TRBV7-9 to TRBJ2-3; tentatively, D is TRBD2 (7 bases). CDR3 sequence reads: CASRLGGGHSDTQYF. For the CDR3, the DNA is TGTGCCAGCAGACTAGGGGGGGGGCATTCAGATACGCAGTATTTT.